Below, 18 T cell receptor beta chains from the same sample are listed, as sequenced in a study of T-cell reconstitution after alpha-beta-depleted transplantation in children. The TCRbeta library incorporated unique molecular identifiers. TCRdb re-analysed the PCR reads in MiXCR, keeping a single row per CDR3 protein. Of about 610,000 distinct CDR3 sequences in the sample, roughly a quarter were seen once. The source was PBMCs, collected before TCRalphabeta/CD19-depleted stem cell transplant. Receptor source: a boy under three years old with Wiskott-Aldrich syndrome, due to receive a stem cell transplant.

This clonotype was counted only a few times. The rearrangement uses TRBV12-3 or TRBV12-4 and TRBJ1-1; D uncertain. Trimming removed 5 bases at V and 3 bases at J, with 4 bases between. This CDR3 spans 11 amino acids. The CDR3 sequence: CASSQHTEAFF. The CDR3 DNA follows: TGTGCCAGCAGTCAACACACTGAAGCTTTCTTT.

The rearrangement links TRBV6-6 to TRBJ2-1; D is uncertain. This CDR3 region has 13 residues. The ends were cut back, 3 bases at V and 3 bases at J, with 6 bases in the middle. From germline, CDR1 is MNHNY and CDR2 SVGAGI (reference sequence). The CDR3 is CASSYNFYNEQFF. The DNA for the CDR3 is TGTGCCAGCAGTTATAACTTCTACAATGAGCAGTTCTTC.

This clonotype came up a few times. The chain couples TRBV15 to TRBJ2-5; the match to TRBD1 covers 9 bases. V gave up 2 bases and J gave up 2 bases; unmatched junction bases: 3. The CDR3 sequence is 15 residues long. Per the germline V gene, CDR1 is LNHNV and CDR2 is YYDKDF (reference sequence). The CDR3: CATSRYRGRQETQYF. The CDR3 coding sequence is TGTGCCACCAGCAGATACAGGGGGCGTCAAGAGACCCAGTACTTC.

Only a few counts were recorded for this clonotype. The chain is built from TRBV12-3 or TRBV12-4 and TRBJ2-1; 7 positions agree with TRBD1. Germline trimming cut 6 bases from V and 9 bases from J; bases unmatched to any gene: 8. CDR3 length: 13 amino acids. CDR3 in DNA: TGTGCCAGCAGCGGGATACAGGGGACTGAGCAGTTCTTC. Translating it yields CASSGIQGTEQFF.

CDR3 nucleotide sequence: TGTGCCAGCAGTTCCCCGGGACTAGCGGTTTACAATGAGCAGTTCTTC. Protein sequence: CASSSPGLAVYNEQFF. The V and J genes are TRBV6-5 and TRBJ2-1; TRBD2 matches at 11 bases. Germline lookup yields CDR1 MNHEY and CDR2 SVGAGI. This CDR3 has 16 residues. V lost 4 bases to trimming and J lost 4 bases; unmatched junction nucleotides: 6.

V gene TRBV12-3 or TRBV12-4 combines with J gene TRBJ2-7; unclear D gene. The length of the CDR3 is 12 residues. The V gene lost 6 bases and the J gene lost 6 bases, with 12 bases spanning the gap. This CDR3 reads CASRKGPSEQYF. CDR3 bases: TGTGCCAGCAGAAAAGGTCCTTCCGAGCAGTACTTC.

This chain uses TRBV5-1 with TRBJ2-1; 8 bases fit TRBD2. This CDR3 is 14 amino acids long. J was trimmed by 6 bases and V by 5 bases; bases with no gene match: 7. From germline, CDR1 is SGHRS and CDR2 YFSETQ. The CDR3 protein is CASSVPGRANEQFF. CDR3 in DNA: TGCGCCAGCAGTGTACCCGGGAGGGCCAATGAGCAGTTCTTC.

The table lists this clonotype with a few counts. J is TRBJ2-3 and V is TRBV7-9; no definite D call. V dropped 5 bases and J dropped 0 bases, with 12 bases sitting between them. Germline V CDR1 and CDR2: SEHNR, FQNEAQ (reference sequence). This CDR3 region has 15 residues. CDR3 in amino acids: CASSLRSPSTDTQYF. The CDR3 bases are TGTGCCAGCAGCCTCCGGTCCCCTAGCACAGATACGCAGTATTTT.

The chain employs TRBV12-3 or TRBV12-4 and TRBJ1-4, with TRBD1 matching over 8 bases. V lost 5 bases to trimming and J lost 8 bases; unmatched junction nucleotides: 4. The CDR3 consists of 13 residues. CDR3 in amino acids: CASSLRDREKLFF. The CDR3 region has the DNA TGTGCCAGCAGTCTCCGGGACAGGGAAAAACTGTTTTTT.

The chain has TRBV5-1 and TRBJ2-2; D may be TRBD2 (6 bases). The germline V gene has CDR1 SGHRS and CDR2 YFSETQ. The CDR3 is 16 amino acids. Trimming stripped 4 bases from V and 3 bases from J, with 16 bases between. The CDR3 DNA reads as TGCGCCAGCAGCCCGATAGGGATAGCGGACACCGGGGAGCTGTTTTTT. Its translation is CASSPIGIADTGELFF.

The chain couples TRBV5-8 to TRBJ1-2; TRBD1 might be the D (5 bases). V was pared by 0 bases and J by 7 bases, with 19 bases between. The CDR3 length is 16 residues. From germline, CDR1 is SGHTS and CDR2 YDEGEE. CDR3 amino acids: CASSLEGPRDLLGYTF. CDR3 nucleotides: TGTGCCAGCAGCTTGGAGGGGCCCAGGGATCTTCTTGGCTACACCTTC.

The chain links TRBV7-2 to TRBJ1-5; possibly TRBD1 for D (5 bases). V was pared by 1 base and J by 1 base, with 8 bases between. The CDR3 has 15 residues. Germline V lookup: CDR1 SGHTA, CDR2 FQGNSA. CDR3 nucleotides: TGTGCCAGCAGCTTAGTTTGGGGGAGCAATCAGCCCCAGCATTTT. Translation gives CASSLVWGSNQPQHF.

This clonotype has only a few counts. The chain links TRBV28 to TRBJ1-2, with no clear D. This CDR3 is built from 13 residues. Trimming removed 4 bases from V and 4 bases from J, with 10 bases in between. The germline gives CDR1 MDHEN, CDR2 SYDVKM. The CDR3 region has the DNA TGTGCCAGCAGTTGGACGGGAAGCTATGGCTACACCTTC. Protein product: CASSWTGSYGYTF.

The V and J genes are TRBV7-2 and TRBJ2-5, with 7 nucleotides matching TRBD2. This CDR3 has 14 residues. Per germline, CDR1 SGHTA and CDR2 FQGNSA. With V trimmed by 5 bases and J by 3 bases, 6 bases remained unmatched. The CDR3 DNA sequence: TGTGCCAGCAGCCCCCGGACTAGGAAAGAGACCCAGTACTTC. Translating it yields CASSPRTRKETQYF.

This chain uses TRBV27 with TRBJ2-7, with TRBD1 matching over 10 bases. Trimming at V came to 5 bases and at J to 1 base, leaving 8 bases not matched to a gene. The length of the CDR3 is 16 residues. Per the germline V gene, CDR1 is MNHEY and CDR2 is SMNVEV (reference sequence). CDR3 DNA sequence: TGTGCCAGCAGTGCCCGTAGGGACAGGGGTTCCTACGAGCAGTACTTC. This gives the protein CASSARRDRGSYEQYF.

This clonotype has just a few counts. The CDR3 nucleotides are TGTGCCAGCAGTGAATCTGGGGCCGGCACAGATACGCAGTATTTT. Translated, it gives CASSESGAGTDTQYF. The chain couples TRBV25-1 to TRBJ2-3, with D possibly matching TRBD1 (5 bases). Germline assignment: CDR1 MGHDK and CDR2 SYGVNS. Trimming removed 1 base from V and 1 base from J, with 9 bases in between. The CDR3 is 15 amino acids.

The chain links TRBV10-3 to TRBJ2-1; D gene unclear. The CDR3 has 12 residues. Germline CDR1 and CDR2: ENHRY and SYGVKD. V shed 8 bases and J shed 8 bases, with 13 bases lying between them. CDR3 sequence: CAIGRLGDEQFF. CDR3 in DNA: TGTGCCATCGGCCGGTTGGGCGATGAGCAGTTCTTC.

The chain combines TRBV27 with TRBJ2-1; perhaps D is TRBD1 or TRBD2 (5 bases each). Germline CDR1 MNHEY, CDR2 SMNVEV (reference sequence). The V and J ends lost 4 bases and 4 bases respectively, with 14 bases between them. The CDR3 is 15 amino acids. CDR3 DNA: TGTGCCAGCAGTTCCCCGGGACGATATTACAATGAGCAGTTCTTC. This sequence encodes CASSSPGRYYNEQFF.